This TCR beta chain was identified during a study of blood T cell repertoires in COVID-19. Study context: The United States, Italy and Spain provided the acute and convalescent COVID-19 samples. T cells, B-cell-depleted T cells, or PBMCs supplied cDNA or gDNA.

TCRdb keeps only in-frame clones here, not all; method: immunoSEQ multiplex PCR. The table has about 74,000 clones, just under 85% seen once. CDR3 length: 13 residues. Trimming took 6 bases from V and 5 from J, leaving 13 bases between them. CDR1 is MDHEN, CDR2 SYDVKM, per germline. The TCR sequence derives from a man aged 65-85 years with acute or convalescent COVID-19. The material sequenced was peripheral blood. The chain recombines TRBV28 with TRBJ1-2; TRBD1 is a possible D gene (5 bases). The CDR3 loop is CASSIGVRYGYTF. For the CDR3, the DNA is TGTGCCAGCAGCATAGGGGTAAGGTATGGCTACACCTTC.